This is a list of T cell receptor beta chains from one sample in a study of cytomegalovirus exposure and HLA in healthy donors. Method: immunoSEQ multiplex PCR; TCRdb's copy keeps in-frame clones and lacks some. The data show more than 90,000 clones, about 80% seen once. Sequencing input: PBMCs. Receptors were obtained from a woman aged 55-69 years in good health and CMV-seronegative. Both conserved end residues are part of each CDR3. Each record gives: V gene, clone size, D gene, J gene, CDR3 protein, CDR3 DNA. The D gene is left open where the match is weak. Only some rows state a clone size, as once, few, many or a class for expanded clones.

>TRBV4-1|few|TRBD1|TRBJ2-7
CASSAQTGRNEQYF
TGCGCCAGCAGCGCCCAGACAGGGAGAAACGAGCAGTACTTC
>TRBV27|.|TRBD1|TRBJ1-5
CASNRQGVNQPQHF
TGTGCCAGCAACCGTCAGGGGGTCAATCAGCCCCAGCATTTT
>TRBV5-6|few|TRBD1|TRBJ2-7
CASTHRGWIEQYF
TGTGCCAGCACCCACAGGGGTTGGATCGAGCAGTACTTC
>TRBV4-3|.|TRBD1|TRBJ1-2
CASSQTPTGRTPYGYTF
TGCGCCAGCAGCCAAACCCCGACAGGGCGGACCCCCTATGGCTACACCTTC
>TRBV18|.|.|TRBJ2-6
CASSPTAFGGGANVLTF
TGTGCCAGCTCACCAACGGCTTTCGGGGGTGGGGCCAACGTCCTGACTTTC
>TRBV29-1|.|.|TRBJ1-3
CSVEDWGDNSGNTIYF
TGCAGCGTTGAAGATTGGGGAGACAACTCTGGAAACACCATATATTTT
>TRBV7-9|.|TRBD1|TRBJ1-3
CASSIDRVSGNTIYF
TGTGCCAGCAGCATAGACAGGGTCTCTGGAAACACCATATATTTT
>TRBV10-3|.|.|TRBJ1-1
CAISEQGLNTEAFF
TGTGCCATCAGTGAACAGGGTTTGAACACTGAAGCTTTCTTT
>TRBV5-6|medium-sized|TRBD2|TRBJ2-7
CASSLGTSGREQYF
TGTGCCAGCAGCTTGGGGACTAGCGGGAGGGAGCAGTACTTC
>TRBV28|.|TRBD2|TRBJ2-1
CASSLLGEGRNEQFF
TGTGCCAGCAGTTTGTTGGGGGAGGGCCGCAATGAGCAGTTCTTC
>TRBV7-5|.|.|TRBJ2-2
CARSSSGTNTGELFF
TGTGCCAGAAGCTCCAGCGGGACGAACACCGGGGAGCTGTTTTTT
>TRBV28|once|.|TRBJ1-5
CASSLWGSNQPQHF
TGTGCCAGCAGTTTATGGGGCAGCAATCAGCCCCAGCATTTT
>TRBV7-8|.|TRBD1|TRBJ2-1
CASSPHPGQPYNEQFF
TGTGCCAGCAGCCCTCACCCGGGACAGCCCTACAATGAGCAGTTCTTC
>TRBV6-1|.|.|TRBJ2-5
CASSAEAGPGAETQYF
TGTGCCAGCAGTGCCGAAGCGGGTCCAGGAGCAGAGACCCAGTACTTC
>TRBV30|.|.|TRBJ1-6
CACSVDGNYNSPLHF
TGTGCCTGTTCGGTCGACGGGAACTATAATTCACCCCTCCACTTT
>TRBV6-5|.|.|TRBJ1-6
CASKVMVNLDSPLHF
TGTGCCAGCAAAGTAATGGTCAATCTAGATTCACCCCTCCACTTT